Shown below are 5 T cell receptor beta chains from a single sample sequenced in a study of blood T cells in healthy people across ages. Together with a sample-barcoded 5' primer, a J-beta primer mix was included in a second PCR lasting about 7 to 11 cycles. TCRdb re-analysed the 5' RACE reads in MiXCR, keeping a single row per CDR3 protein. The sample has roughly 2 million distinct CDR3 sequences, around half seen once; the top ten hold roughly 2%. The sequencing sample was made of blood. These receptors came from a woman in her thirties or forties in good health.

V usage is TRBV12-3 or TRBV12-4 and J usage is TRBJ1-2; D is undetermined. V dropped 2 bases and J dropped 7 bases, with 20 bases sitting between them. This CDR3 spans 16 amino acids. This CDR3 is CASSLRLSSIGRGYTF. The CDR3 nucleotides are TGTGCCAGCAGTTTAAGGCTAAGCTCGATAGGGCGTGGCTACACCTTC.

This clonotype appeared a few times. In nucleotides, the CDR3 is TGTGCCAGCAGTCTACAGACAGGGGGTTCTGGGGCCAACGTCCTGACTTTC. This encodes CASSLQTGGSGANVLTF. The V call is TRBV27, the J call TRBJ2-6, with 9 bases that match TRBD1. Germline trimming cut 5 bases from V and 1 base from J; bases unmatched to any gene: 6. Looked up from germline, CDR1 is MNHEY and CDR2 is SMNVEV (reference sequence). CDR3 size: 17 residues.

V and J are TRBV4-1 and TRBJ1-2, with a tentative D call TRBD1 (6 bases). CDR1 and CDR2 from the germline V gene are MGHRA and YSYEKL. The V end was cut by 0 bases, the J end by 8 bases, with 22 bases between. CDR3 length: 17 residues. The CDR3 sequence is CASSQDREGVISFGYTF. In DNA form, the CDR3 reads TGCGCCAGCAGCCAAGATCGGGAGGGGGTAATAAGTTTCGGCTACACCTTC.

This clonotype was recorded many times. This chain links TRBV29-1 with TRBJ2-7, with 7 positions matching TRBD1. The V gene's germline CDR1 is SQVTM and CDR2 ANQGSEA. CDR3 length equals 18 residues. The V and J ends lost 0 bases and 2 bases, in that order; junction bases with no gene match: 16. This CDR3 reads CSVEDIPWTGDTPYEQYF. The CDR3 DNA is TGCAGCGTTGAAGATATTCCCTGGACAGGCGATACTCCCTACGAGCAGTACTTC.

This rearrangement joins TRBV7-8 to TRBJ2-3; TRBD1 agrees at 8 bases. The junction had 17 bases not matched to a gene; V was cut back by 5 bases and J by 1 base. The CDR3 has 19 amino acids. CDR1 is SGHVS, CDR2 FQNEAQ, per germline. This CDR3 reads CASSPRRLGQGSGTDTQYF. As DNA, the CDR3 is TGTGCCAGCAGCCCCCGACGGCTCGGACAGGGATCGGGCACAGATACGCAGTATTTT.